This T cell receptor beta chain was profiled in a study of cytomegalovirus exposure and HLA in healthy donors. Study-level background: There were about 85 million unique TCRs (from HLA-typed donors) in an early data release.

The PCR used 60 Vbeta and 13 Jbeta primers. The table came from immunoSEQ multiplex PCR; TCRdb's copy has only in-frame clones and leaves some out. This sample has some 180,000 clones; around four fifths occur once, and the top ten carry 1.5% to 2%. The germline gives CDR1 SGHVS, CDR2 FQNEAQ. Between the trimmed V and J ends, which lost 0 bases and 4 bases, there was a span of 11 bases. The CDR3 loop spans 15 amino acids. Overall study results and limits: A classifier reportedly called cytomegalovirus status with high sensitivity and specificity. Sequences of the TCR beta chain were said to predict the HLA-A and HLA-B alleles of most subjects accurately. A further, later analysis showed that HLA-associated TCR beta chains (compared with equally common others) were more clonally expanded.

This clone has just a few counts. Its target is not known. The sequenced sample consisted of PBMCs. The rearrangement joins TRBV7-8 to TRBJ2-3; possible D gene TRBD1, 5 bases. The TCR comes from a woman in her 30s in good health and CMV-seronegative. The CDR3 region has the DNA TGTGCCAGCAGCTTAGCGGGTGGGGCTTCAGATACGCAGTATTTT. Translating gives CASSLAGGASDTQYF. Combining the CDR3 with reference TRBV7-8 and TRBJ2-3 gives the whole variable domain GAGVSQSPRYKVAKRGQDVALRCDPISGHVSLFWYQQALGQGPEFLTYFQNEAQLDKSGLPSDRFFAERPEGSVSTLKIQRTQQEDSAVYLCASSLAGGASDTQYFGPGTRLTVL.